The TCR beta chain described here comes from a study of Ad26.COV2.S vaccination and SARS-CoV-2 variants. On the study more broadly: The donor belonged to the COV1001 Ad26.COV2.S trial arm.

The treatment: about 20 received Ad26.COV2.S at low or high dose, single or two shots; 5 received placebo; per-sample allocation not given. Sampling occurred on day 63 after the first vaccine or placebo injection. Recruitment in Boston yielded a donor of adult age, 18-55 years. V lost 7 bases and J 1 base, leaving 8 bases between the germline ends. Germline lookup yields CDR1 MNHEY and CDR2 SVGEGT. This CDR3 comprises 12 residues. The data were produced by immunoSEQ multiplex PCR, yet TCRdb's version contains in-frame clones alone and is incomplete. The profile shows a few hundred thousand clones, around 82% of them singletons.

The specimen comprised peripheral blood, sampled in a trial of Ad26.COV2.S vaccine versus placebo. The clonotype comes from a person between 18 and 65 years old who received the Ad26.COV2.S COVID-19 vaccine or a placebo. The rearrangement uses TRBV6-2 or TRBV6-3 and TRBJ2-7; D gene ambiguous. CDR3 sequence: CASTPRSYEQYF. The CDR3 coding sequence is TGTGCCAGCACCCCGAGATCCTACGAGCAGTACTTC.